The clone carrying this T cell receptor beta chain has just a few counts. In germline, CDR1 is LGHNA, CDR2 YNFKEQ. V dropped 0 bases and J dropped 3 bases, with 14 bases sitting between them. The length of the CDR3 is 16 residues. Some clones are missing from TCRdb's copy, which holds only in-frame ones; the method was immunoSEQ multiplex PCR. Of roughly 45,000 clones in the sample, around three quarters are singletons; the top ten hold less than 3.5%. These data are taken from a study of PD-1 blockade in mismatch repair-deficient tumors. The source material was PBMCs, sampled before pembrolizumab treatment. This TCR came from an adult with mismatch repair-deficient cancer. The V and J genes are TRBV4-2 and TRBJ1-2, with a possible D match to TRBD1 (5 bases). The CDR3 region is CASSQDEAGTYYGYTF. Written as DNA, the CDR3 is TGTGCCAGCAGCCAAGATGAAGCAGGGACCTACTATGGCTACACCTTC.